What follows are 22 T cell receptor beta chains derived from one specimen sequenced in a study of blood T cell repertoires in COVID-19. Profiling relied on immunoSEQ multiplex PCR, and the TCRdb table lists in-frame clones only, not all of them. Of about 130,000 clones in the sample, around 85% were seen once. Sequenced sample: peripheral blood. The receptors shown here come from a woman between 50 and 59 years old who had recovered from COVID-19.

The V call is TRBV27, the J call TRBJ2-2, with TRBD2 as a possible D gene (5 bases). Germline V gene sequence: CDR1 MNHEY, CDR2 SMNVEV (reference sequence). This CDR3 has 14 residues. V shed 5 bases and J shed 8 bases, with 15 bases lying between them. CDR3 protein: CASSPILGSGELFF. CDR3 nucleotide sequence: TGTGCCAGCAGTCCTATACTAGGTTCTGGGGAGCTGTTTTTT.

The chain combines TRBV7-2 with TRBJ1-1; a weak D match, TRBD1 (5 bases). In germline, CDR1 is SGHTA, CDR2 FQGNSA. V shed 1 base and J shed 4 bases, with 13 bases lying between them. The CDR3 is made up of 15 amino acids. DNA for the CDR3: TGTGCCAGCAGCTTAGACCCAGGGTCGGGCACTGAAGCTTTCTTT. Amino acids: CASSLDPGSGTEAFF.

This clone was seen only once. The rearrangement links TRBV29-1 to TRBJ1-1; no reliable D call. Germline V lookup: CDR1 SQVTM, CDR2 ANQGSEA. The CDR3 spans 13 residues. The germline V and J ends were trimmed by 6 bases and 1 base, with 12 bases remaining between them. The CDR3 DNA is TGCAGCGTCCGCCTGGGAGGGAACACTGAAGCTTTCTTT. It is translated as CSVRLGGNTEAFF. The complete variable domain, with remaining parts taken from reference TRBV29-1 and TRBJ1-1, reads SAVISQKPSRDICQRGTSLTIQCQVDSQVTMMFWYRQQPGQSLTLIATANQGSEATYESGFVIDKFPISRPNLTFSTLTVSNMSPEDSSIYLCSVRLGGNTEAFFGQGTRLTVV.

The genes are TRBV18 and TRBJ2-3, with a weak D call TRBD2 (5 bases). This CDR3 is 16 amino acids long. Germline V gene sequence: CDR1 KGHSH, CDR2 LQKENI. Trimming pared 2 bases from V and 0 bases from J, leaving 12 bases between. The CDR3 protein is CASSPFVRGSTDTQYF. The CDR3 DNA follows: TGTGCCAGCTCACCATTTGTTCGGGGAAGCACAGATACGCAGTATTTT. Full variable domain (rest looked up from reference TRBV18 and TRBJ2-3): NAGVMQNPRHLVRRRGQEARLRCSPMKGHSHVYWYRQLPEEGLKFMVYLQKENIIDESGMPKERFSAEFPKEGPSILRIQQVVRGDSAAYFCASSPFVRGSTDTQYFGPGTRLTVL.

V and J are TRBV5-1 and TRBJ1-2; no reliable D call. CDR3 length equals 12 residues. Germline loops: CDR1 SGHRS, CDR2 YFSETQ. V dropped 3 bases and J dropped 9 bases, with 12 bases sitting between them. The CDR3 loop is CASSSLGRSYTF. The CDR3 region has the DNA TGCGCCAGCAGCTCGCTGGGCCGGAGCTACACCTTC.

The genes are TRBV7-9 and TRBJ2-1; D is uncertain. The germline gives CDR1 SEHNR, CDR2 FQNEAQ (reference sequence). Trimming shortened V by 4 bases and J by 15 bases, and 19 bases separated the two germline ends. The CDR3 extends over 13 amino acids. The chain's CDR3 is CASSSIYSSQSFF. The CDR3 DNA reads as TGTGCCAGCAGCTCGATCTATTCCTCGCAATCGTTCTTC. The variable domain in full, completed from reference TRBV7-9 and TRBJ2-1, reads DTGVSQNPRHKITKRGQNVTFRCDPISEHNRLYWYRQTLGQGPEFLTYFQNEAQLEKSRLLSDRFSAERPKGSFSTLEIQRTEQGDSAMYLCASSSIYSSQSFFGPGTRLTVL.

This rearrangement joins TRBV5-8 to TRBJ1-1; 8 bases are a match to TRBD1. The CDR3 covers 15 residues. The junction had 5 bases not matched to a gene; V was cut back by 0 bases and J by 4 bases. Germline lookup yields CDR1 SGHTS and CDR2 YDEGEE. The CDR3 sequence is CASSLAGQGSTEAFF. CDR3 DNA: TGTGCCAGCAGCTTGGCTGGACAGGGTAGCACTGAAGCTTTCTTT.

Only one count was recorded for this clone. This chain's CDR3 is CASTDAGAGGLYNEQFF. For the CDR3, the DNA is TGTGCCAGCACCGATGCTGGAGCGGGGGGTCTCTACAATGAGCAGTTCTTC. The rearrangement uses TRBV4-2 and TRBJ2-1; 9 positions agree with TRBD2. Trimming took 7 bases from V and 3 from J; bases not matched to a gene: 13. Germline V gene lookup returns CDR1 LGHNA and CDR2 YNFKEQ. The CDR3 contains 17 residues.

The chain uses TRBV5-1 and TRBJ1-4; D ambiguous. The germline V and J ends were trimmed by 5 bases and 17 bases, with 19 bases remaining between them. The CDR3 covers 12 residues. CDR1 is SGHRS, CDR2 YFSETQ, per germline. The CDR3 bases are TGCGCCAGCAGTCCTGGCAGTCCCCCCCCTTTTTTT. Its translation: CASSPGSPPPFF.

V and J are TRBV10-2 and TRBJ2-5; no reliable D call. Germline CDR1 and CDR2: WSHSY and SAAADI. The CDR3 runs to 13 residues. Trimming pared 7 bases from V and 1 base from J, leaving 10 bases between. The CDR3 region has the DNA TGCGCCAGCAACCGGTTCTTCCAAGAGACCCAGTACTTC. This codes for CASNRFFQETQYF.

The chain is built from TRBV19 and TRBJ2-2, with D maybe TRBD1 (6 bases). Germline V lookup: CDR1 LNHDA, CDR2 SQIVND (reference sequence). V shed 7 bases and J shed 1 base, with 13 bases lying between them. The CDR3 length is 15 residues. The CDR3 is CASTRGTMNTGELFF. The CDR3 DNA sequence: TGTGCCAGTACCCGAGGGACAATGAACACCGGGGAGCTGTTTTTT.

This sequence joins TRBV18 and TRBJ2-1; 7 bases match TRBD1. The CDR3 consists of 15 residues. Germline assignment: CDR1 KGHSH and CDR2 LQKENI. The junction had 2 bases not matched to a gene; V was cut back by 0 bases and J by 3 bases. The chain's CDR3 is CASSPPDRSYNEQFF. As DNA, the CDR3 is TGTGCCAGCTCACCACCGGACAGGAGCTACAATGAGCAGTTCTTC.

The chain couples TRBV3-1 (or the pseudogene TRBV3-2) to TRBJ1-3; no clear D. V gave up 4 bases and J gave up 0 bases, with 7 bases separating them. Germline CDR1 is LGHDT and CDR2 is YNNKEL (reference sequence). This CDR3 is built from 14 residues. CDR3: CASSLPISGNTIYF. CDR3 coding DNA: TGTGCCAGCAGCCTGCCTATCTCTGGAAACACCATATATTTT.

This clone was seen once. This chain connects TRBV15 to TRBJ2-7, with 7 bases lining up with TRBD2. The CDR3 runs to 18 residues. CDR1 and CDR2 (germline): LNHNV, YYDKDF (reference sequence). V was clipped by 0 bases and J by 2 bases; unmatched bases: 13. This CDR3 reads CATSRDNRRASGPYEQYF. CDR3 DNA: TGTGCCACCAGCAGAGATAATCGCCGGGCTAGCGGACCCTACGAGCAGTACTTC.

This chain joins TRBV14 and TRBJ1-4, with 7 bases aligning to TRBD1. Germline-derived CDR1 and CDR2 are SGHDN and FVKESK. After removal of 4 bases from V and 7 bases from J, the junction contained 9 bases not matched to a gene. The CDR3 is 15 residues long. In nucleotides, the CDR3 is TGTGCCAGCAGCCCCTCGACAGGGCGGCGTGAAAAACTGTTTTTT. This encodes CASSPSTGRREKLFF.

J is TRBJ1-1 and V is TRBV11-3; D is unresolved. V was clipped by 1 base and J by 1 base, with 4 bases between them. Germline CDR1 SGHNT, CDR2 YENEEA. There are 13 residues in the CDR3. The CDR3 sequence is CASSLGPNTEAFF. The CDR3 bases are TGTGCCAGCAGCTTAGGGCCGAACACTGAAGCTTTCTTT. Full variable domain (rest looked up from reference TRBV11-3 and TRBJ1-1): EAGVVQSPRYKIIEKKQPVAFWCNPISGHNTLYWYLQNLGQGPELLIRYENEEAVDDSQLPKDRFSAERLKGVDSTLKIQPAELGDSAVYLCASSLGPNTEAFFGQGTRLTVV.

V and J are TRBV19 and TRBJ1-2; 8 bases line up with TRBD1. This CDR3 contains 15 residues. Germline V lookup: CDR1 LNHDA, CDR2 SQIVND (reference sequence). J was trimmed by 5 bases and V by 6 bases; bases with no gene match: 11. Here the CDR3 reads CASSQTGELGYGYTF. CDR3 DNA sequence: TGTGCCAGTAGCCAGACAGGGGAATTGGGATATGGCTACACCTTC.

V gene TRBV30 combines with J gene TRBJ1-2; the match to TRBD1 covers 8 bases. Germline V gene lookup returns CDR1 GTSNPN and CDR2 SVGIG (reference sequence). The CDR3 runs 16 residues. The J segment lost 2 bases and the V segment lost 0 bases, leaving 8 bases of the junction unmatched. CDR3 DNA sequence: TGTGCCTGGAGTGTACTTCGGGACAGGAGAAACTATGGCTACACCTTC. Translating it yields CAWSVLRDRRNYGYTF.

This chain uses TRBV5-4 with TRBJ1-6, with 8 bases that match TRBD1. CDR1 is SGHNT and CDR2 is YYREEE in the germline V gene (reference sequence). Losses at the gene ends were 1 base for V and 7 bases for J; bases not matched to a gene: 7. The CDR3 contains 16 residues. The chain's CDR3 is CASSLSTGVGNSPLHF. The CDR3 bases are TGTGCCAGCAGCTTGTCGACAGGGGTTGGGAATTCACCCCTCCACTTT.

The chain has TRBV24-1 and TRBJ2-1, with D possibly matching TRBD2 (7 bases). The length of the CDR3 is 18 residues. Trimming stripped 11 bases from V and 0 bases from J, with 25 bases between. Germline values: CDR1 KGHDR, CDR2 SFDVKD. As DNA, the CDR3 is TGTGCCATCTCGGGTATTCGGGGGCGGGAGATCTCCTACAATGAGCAGTTCTTC. It translates to CAISGIRGREISYNEQFF.

The V and J genes are TRBV2 and TRBJ2-1; 11 bases are shared with TRBD2. The V gene's germline CDR1 is SNHLY and CDR2 FYNNEI. The CDR3 length is 15 residues. Unmatched junction bases numbered 6, after V lost 6 bases and J lost 5 bases. CDR3 nucleotide sequence: TGTGCCAGCAGCATAGCGGGAGGGAACAACAATGAGCAGTTCTTC. The encoded protein is CASSIAGGNNNEQFF. The variable domain in full, completed from reference TRBV2 and TRBJ2-1, reads EPEVTQTPSHQVTQMGQEVILRCVPISNHLYFYWYRQILGQKVEFLVSFYNNEISEKSEIFDDQFSVERPDGSNFTLKIRSTKLEDSAMYFCASSIAGGNNNEQFFGPGTRLTVL.

The chain employs TRBV27 and TRBJ1-5, with D hard to call. V was trimmed by 3 bases and J by 1 base, leaving 10 bases between them. CDR1 and CDR2 (germline): MNHEY, SMNVEV (reference sequence). The CDR3 covers 15 residues. The CDR3 loop is CASSFQYRSNQPQHF. The CDR3 coding sequence is TGTGCCAGCAGTTTCCAGTATCGCAGCAATCAGCCCCAGCATTTT.